These T cell receptor beta chains were read from a single sample in a study of cytomegalovirus exposure and HLA in healthy donors. TCRdb's table, derived via immunoSEQ multiplex PCR, lists solely in-frame clones and lacks some. This table has roughly 99,000 clones, more than 65% appearing once. The source material was PBMCs. The receptors were gathered from a man aged 25-40 years in good health and CMV-seronegative. The CDR3 runs from the conserved cysteine through the conserved F or W. The order of the fields is clone size, J gene, CDR3 length, V gene, D gene, CDR3 protein, CDR3 DNA. The D gene is left open where the match is weak. Part of the rows lack a size; the others show once, few, many or a class for expanded clones.

-,TRBJ2-1,15,TRBV9,-,CASSPRPDEGNEQFF,TGTGCCAGCAGCCCGCGCCCCGATGAGGGCAATGAGCAGTTCTTC
-,TRBJ2-1,15,TRBV11-3,-,CASSPFAGLYNEQFF,TGTGCCAGCAGCCCCTTCGCGGGATTATACAATGAGCAGTTCTTC
-,TRBJ2-7,15,TRBV4-1,TRBD1,CASSQETGGTYEQYF,TGCGCCAGCAGCCAAGAGACAGGGGGTACCTACGAGCAGTACTTC
-,TRBJ2-5,14,TRBV9,TRBD2,CASSVSGIQETQYF,TGTGCCAGCAGCGTAAGCGGGATCCAAGAGACCCAGTACTTC
once,TRBJ1-1,14,TRBV15,-,CATSRDSGYTEAFF,TGTGCCACCAGCAGAGATTCAGGGTACACTGAAGCTTTCTTT
once,TRBJ1-1,16,TRBV7-8,TRBD1,CASSLRRDSQNTEAFF,TGTGCCAGCAGCTTAAGGCGGGACAGCCAGAACACTGAAGCTTTCTTT
-,TRBJ2-7,14,TRBV5-1,TRBD2,CASSLELAGGEQYF,TGCGCCAGCAGCTTGGAACTAGCGGGCGGCGAGCAGTACTTC
-,TRBJ2-1,14,TRBV18,TRBD2,CASSPTSGRNEQFF,TGTGCCAGCTCACCAACTAGCGGGAGGAATGAGCAGTTCTTC
-,TRBJ1-4,13,TRBV30,-,CAWSPGSNEKLFF,TGTGCCTGGAGCCCTGGGAGTAATGAAAAACTGTTTTTT
-,TRBJ1-2,13,TRBV5-1,TRBD1,CASSLEGQNGYTF,TGCGCCAGCAGCTTGGAGGGACAGAATGGCTACACCTTC
-,TRBJ2-7,12,TRBV11-2,-,CASSWGAYEQYF,TGTGCCAGCAGCTGGGGGGCCTACGAGCAGTACTTC
-,TRBJ2-5,14,TRBV30,TRBD2,CAWNPTRGGETQYF,TGTGCCTGGAACCCTACCCGGGGGGGGGAGACCCAGTACTTC
-,TRBJ1-1,11,TRBV7-8,-,CASSSGGLAFF,TGTGCCAGCAGCTCCGGGGGATTAGCTTTCTTT
-,TRBJ1-4,14,TRBV19,-,CASKIGATNEKLFF,TGTGCCAGTAAAATTGGAGCAACTAATGAAAAACTGTTTTTT
few,TRBJ2-1,12,TRBV6-5,TRBD2,CASGRALNEQFF,TGTGCCAGCGGGAGGGCTCTAAATGAGCAGTTCTTC
-,TRBJ2-5,15,TRBV9,TRBD1,CASSARQGLGETQYF,TGTGCCAGCAGCGCCCGACAGGGGCTGGGAGAGACCCAGTACTTC
-,TRBJ1-4,16,TRBV30,TRBD1,CAWSGRQGAANEKLFF,TGTGCCTGGAGTGGTCGACAGGGGGCGGCTAATGAAAAACTGTTTTTT
-,TRBJ2-7,13,TRBV2,-,CARQGLLTYEQYF,TGTGCCCGACAGGGACTTTTAACCTACGAGCAGTACTTC
-,TRBJ1-2,15,TRBV21-1,-,CASSPGGWEDYGYTF,TGTGCCAGCAGCCCTGGAGGGTGGGAGGACTATGGCTACACCTTC
-,TRBJ2-7,15,TRBV5-4,-,CASSLFVGGGYEQYF,TGTGCCAGCAGCTTGTTTGTGGGAGGGGGCTACGAGCAGTACTTC
-,TRBJ2-6,17,TRBV7-9,TRBD1,CASSAGTGLAGANVLTF,TGTGCCAGCAGCGCCGGGACAGGGCTGGCTGGGGCCAACGTCCTGACTTTC